This TCR beta chain was captured by sequencing in a study of blood T cell repertoires in COVID-19. The overall study: Collection of acute and convalescent COVID-19 samples took place in the United States, Italy and Spain. T cells, B-cell-depleted T cells, or PBMCs supplied cDNA or gDNA.

The cohort comprised adults aged roughly 18 to 95 years residing in about two dozen US areas. Cohort placement rested on clinical history that participants reported themselves. The repertoire was sequenced with immunoSEQ multiplex PCR; TCRdb's copy has only in-frame clones and lacks some. This sample carries around 330,000 clones, about 85% of them seen once, and the ten largest clones take 1.9%. Germline-derived CDR1 and CDR2 are MGHDK and SYGVNS. Trimming stripped 2 bases from V and 7 bases from J, with 12 bases between. The CDR3 is made up of 14 amino acids. This clonotype was obtained from a woman aged 25 to 45 who had been exposed to COVID-19. The source material was PBMCs or T cells enriched from blood (not recorded which). The V gene is TRBV25-1, the J gene TRBJ1-5, with a possible D match to TRBD1 (5 bases). The CDR3 region has the DNA TGTGCCAGCAGTGAAGTTTGGGGGGACCAGCCCCAGCATTTT. Translated, it gives CASSEVWGDQPQHF.